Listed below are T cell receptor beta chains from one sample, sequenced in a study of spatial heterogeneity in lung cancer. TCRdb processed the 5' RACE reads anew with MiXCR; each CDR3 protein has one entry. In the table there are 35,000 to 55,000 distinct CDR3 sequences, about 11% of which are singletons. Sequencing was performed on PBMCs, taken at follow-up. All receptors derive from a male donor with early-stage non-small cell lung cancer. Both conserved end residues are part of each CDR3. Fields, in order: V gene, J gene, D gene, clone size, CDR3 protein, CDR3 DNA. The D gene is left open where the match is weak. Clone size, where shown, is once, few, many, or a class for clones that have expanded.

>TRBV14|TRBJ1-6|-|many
CASSLTAYNSPLHF
TGTGCCAGCAGTTTGACAGCCTATAATTCACCCCTCCACTTT
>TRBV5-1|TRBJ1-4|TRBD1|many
CASSSLPGQGATNEKLFF
TGCGCCAGCAGCTCCCTTCCGGGACAGGGGGCTACTAATGAAAAACTGTTTTTT
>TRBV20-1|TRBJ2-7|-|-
CSAKRDIPTEQYF
TGCAGTGCTAAGAGGGACATACCTACGGAGCAGTACTTC
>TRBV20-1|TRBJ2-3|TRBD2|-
CSARDWTSGSHADTQYF
TGCAGTGCTAGAGATTGGACTAGCGGGAGCCACGCGGATACGCAGTATTTT
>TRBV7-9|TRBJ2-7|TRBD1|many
CASSPWTGALDTYEQYF
TGTGCCAGCAGCCCATGGACAGGGGCGTTAGACACCTACGAGCAGTACTTC
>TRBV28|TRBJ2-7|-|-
CASTGPEGYEQYF
TGTGCCAGCACCGGCCCCGAGGGGTACGAGCAGTACTTC
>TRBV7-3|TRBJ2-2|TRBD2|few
CASSSRLAGKTGELFF
TGTGCCAGCAGCTCCCGACTAGCGGGAAAGACCGGGGAGCTGTTTTTT
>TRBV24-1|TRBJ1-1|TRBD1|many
CATARDSYTEAFF
TGTGCCACCGCCCGGGACAGTTACACTGAAGCTTTCTTT
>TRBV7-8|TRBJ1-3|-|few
CASSLGRVFAGNTIYF
TGTGCCAGCAGCTTAGGGCGAGTCTTTGCTGGAAACACCATATATTTT
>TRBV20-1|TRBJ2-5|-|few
CSARPMRTQYF
TGCAGTGCTAGGCCCATGAGGACCCAGTACTTC
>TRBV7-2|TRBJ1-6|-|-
CASSLSATFSPLHF
TGTGCCAGCAGCTTGAGTGCAACCTTTTCACCCCTCCACTTT
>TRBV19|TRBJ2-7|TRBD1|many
CASTSTGVHEQYF
TGTGCCAGTACCTCAACAGGGGTCCACGAGCAGTACTTC
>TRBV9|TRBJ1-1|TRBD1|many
CASSVGAGGYFEAFF
TGTGCCAGCAGCGTAGGAGCAGGGGGCTACTTTGAAGCTTTCTTT
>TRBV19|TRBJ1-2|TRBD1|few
CASSISGQGYGYTF
TGTGCCAGTAGTATTTCTGGACAGGGCTATGGCTACACCTTC
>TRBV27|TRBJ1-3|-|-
CTSSLNYREAGNTIYF
TGCACCAGCAGTTTAAACTACAGGGAGGCCGGAAACACCATATATTTT
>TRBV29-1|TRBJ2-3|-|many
CSVTRVGTDTQYF
TGCAGCGTTACCAGGGTTGGCACAGATACGCAGTATTTT
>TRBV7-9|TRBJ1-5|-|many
CASSLVGAAQHF
TGTGCCAGCAGCTTAGTAGGGGCTGCCCAGCATTTT
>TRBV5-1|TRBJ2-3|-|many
CASSPGLGATSDTQYF
TGCGCCAGCAGTCCAGGACTCGGGGCCACATCAGATACGCAGTATTTT
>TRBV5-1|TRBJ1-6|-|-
CASSQDRGSGSPLHF
TGCGCCAGCAGCCAAGATAGGGGGTCGGGCTCACCCCTCCACTTT
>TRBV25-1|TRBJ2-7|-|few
CASSADSLGEQYF
TGTGCCAGCAGTGCCGATTCCCTGGGCGAGCAGTACTTC
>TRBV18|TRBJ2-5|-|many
CASSPPVGGVQETQYF
TGTGCCAGCTCACCACCGGTCGGAGGGGTCCAAGAGACCCAGTACTTC
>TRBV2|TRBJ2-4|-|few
CASREDRLAKNIQYF
TGTGCCAGCAGGGAAGACAGGCTAGCCAAAAACATTCAGTACTTC
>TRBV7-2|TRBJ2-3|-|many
CASSSGRSTDTQYF
TGTGCCAGCAGCTCGGGACGGAGCACAGATACGCAGTATTTT
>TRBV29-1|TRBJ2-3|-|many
CSVVAGQSTDTQYF
TGCAGCGTTGTGGCGGGACAATCTACAGATACGCAGTATTTT
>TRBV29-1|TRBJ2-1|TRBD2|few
CSVATGLAGYNEQFF
TGCAGCGTCGCCACTGGGCTAGCGGGCTACAATGAGCAGTTCTTC
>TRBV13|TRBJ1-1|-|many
CASSLQGFGVYTEAFF
TGTGCCAGCAGCCTCCAGGGGTTCGGAGTGTACACTGAAGCTTTCTTT
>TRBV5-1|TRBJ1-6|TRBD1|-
CASSETGLRNSPLHF
TGCGCCAGCAGCGAGACAGGGCTACGGAATTCACCCCTCCACTTT
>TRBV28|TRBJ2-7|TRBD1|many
CASSFGVQGPSYEQYF
TGTGCCAGCAGTTTCGGGGTACAGGGGCCCTCCTACGAGCAGTACTTC
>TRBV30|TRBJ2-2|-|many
CAWTRMKGELFF
TGTGCCTGGACGAGGATGAAGGGGGAGCTGTTTTTT
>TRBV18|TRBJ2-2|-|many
CASSPNGGNTGELFF
TGTGCCAGCTCACCAAACGGAGGGAACACCGGGGAGCTGTTTTTT
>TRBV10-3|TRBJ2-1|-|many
CAISSLGAGNEQFF
TGTGCCATCAGCTCCCTCGGGGCCGGCAATGAGCAGTTCTTC
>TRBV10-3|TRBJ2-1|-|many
CAISELKQDNEQFF
TGTGCCATCAGTGAGTTAAAACAGGACAATGAGCAGTTCTTC
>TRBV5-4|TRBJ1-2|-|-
CASNSPGPHYGYTF
TGTGCCAGCAATTCTCCCGGGCCCCACTATGGCTACACCTTC
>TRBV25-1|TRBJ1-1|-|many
CASSDSRGTEAFF
TGTGCCAGCAGTGACAGTCGTGGGACTGAAGCTTTCTTT
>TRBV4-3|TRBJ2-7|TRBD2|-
CASSRGLAVLHEQYF
TGCGCCAGCAGCCGCGGACTAGCGGTTTTGCACGAGCAGTACTTC
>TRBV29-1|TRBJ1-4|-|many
CSVEAIGHNEKLFF
TGCAGCGTTGAAGCGATTGGCCACAATGAAAAACTGTTTTTT
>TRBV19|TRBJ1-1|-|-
CASSFSRMNTEAFF
TGTGCCAGTAGTTTTTCCAGAATGAACACTGAAGCTTTCTTT
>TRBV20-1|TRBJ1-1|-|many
CSARDPAGDTEAFF
TGCAGTGCTAGAGATCCGGCAGGGGACACTGAAGCTTTCTTT
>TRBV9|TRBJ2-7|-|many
CASSVEVYSYEQYF
TGTGCCAGCAGCGTAGAGGTCTACTCCTACGAGCAGTACTTC
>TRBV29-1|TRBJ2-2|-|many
CSGGAANTGELFF
TGCAGCGGGGGTGCCGCGAACACCGGGGAGCTGTTTTTT
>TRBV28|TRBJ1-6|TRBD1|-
CASSRGQGNSPLHF
TGTGCCAGCAGCCGCGGACAGGGCAATTCACCCCTCCACTTT
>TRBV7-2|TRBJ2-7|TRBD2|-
CASRGLAGVVYEQYF
TGTGCCAGCAGGGGACTAGCGGGAGTAGTCTACGAGCAGTACTTC
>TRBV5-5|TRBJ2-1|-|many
CASSLAGVSEQFF
TGTGCCAGCAGCTTGGCCGGTGTGAGTGAGCAGTTCTTC
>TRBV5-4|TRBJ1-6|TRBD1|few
CASSLNRGIGNSPLHF
TGTGCCAGCAGCTTAAACAGGGGAATTGGTAATTCACCCCTCCACTTT
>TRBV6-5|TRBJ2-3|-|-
CASMETGTDTQYF
TGTGCCAGCATGGAGACTGGCACAGATACGCAGTATTTT
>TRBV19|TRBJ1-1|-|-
CASSTGSGLSGRTEAFF
TGTGCCAGTAGTACGGGGTCCGGGCTTTCTGGAAGGACTGAAGCTTTCTTT
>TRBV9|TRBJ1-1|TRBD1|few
CASSTGGARQGPGNTEAFF
TGTGCCAGCTCCACAGGAGGGGCCCGACAGGGGCCGGGAAACACTGAAGCTTTCTTT
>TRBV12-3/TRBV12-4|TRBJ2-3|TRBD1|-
CASRGRGRGLRRLQITSTDTQYF
TGTGCCAGCAGGGGACGTGGCAGGGGGCTAAGGAGACTACAAATTACTAGCACAGATACGCAGTATTTT
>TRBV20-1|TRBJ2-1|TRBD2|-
CSARVGLAGFNEQFF
TGCAGTGCTAGGGTGGGACTAGCGGGATTTAATGAGCAGTTCTTC
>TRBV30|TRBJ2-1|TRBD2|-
CAWSGLAGYNEQFF
TGTGCCTGGTCGGGACTAGCGGGATACAATGAGCAGTTCTTC
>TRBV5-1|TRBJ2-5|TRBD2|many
CASSSSPTSGGETQYF
TGCGCCAGCAGCTCGAGCCCGACTAGCGGGGGCGAGACCCAGTACTTC
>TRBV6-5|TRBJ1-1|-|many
CASSYAGEVEAFF
TGTGCCAGCAGTTACGCCGGGGAGGTTGAAGCTTTCTTT
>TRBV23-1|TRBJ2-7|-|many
CASSRPPPTSPEIYEQYF
TGCGCCAGCAGTCGCCCGCCCCCCACTAGCCCGGAGATCTACGAGCAGTACTTC
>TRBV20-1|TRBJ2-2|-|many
CSASWGSTGELFF
TGCAGTGCTAGTTGGGGCAGCACCGGGGAGCTGTTTTTT
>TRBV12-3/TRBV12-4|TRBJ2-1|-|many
CASSLHKYNEQFF
TGTGCCAGCAGTTTGCACAAGTACAATGAGCAGTTCTTC
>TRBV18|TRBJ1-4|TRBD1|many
CASSRDRGATNEKLFF
TGTGCCAGCTCACGGGACAGGGGCGCAACTAATGAAAAACTGTTTTTT
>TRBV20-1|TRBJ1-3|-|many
CSARAIGTGNTIYF
TGCAGTGCTAGAGCAATAGGGACTGGAAACACCATATATTTT